These T cell receptor beta chains were read from a single sample in a study of T cell responses to AZD1222 COVID-19 vaccine. The protocol was immunoSEQ multiplex PCR, while the TCRdb copy is restricted to in-frame clones and leaves out a portion. The sample has fewer than 110,000 clones; around 92% are singletons. The sample in question was peripheral blood, obtained 28 days after the second AZD1222 dose. These receptors originate from an adult who received the AZD1222 COVID-19 vaccine. The CDR3 runs from the conserved cysteine through the conserved F or W. D genes are given only for firm matches. Clone size is stated in some rows and not others, as once, few, many or a class when expanded.

v_gene,abundance,d_gene,j_gene,CDR3nt,CDR3aa
TRBV29-1,.,TRBD1,TRBJ1-1,TGCAGCTCGGGACAGGGGAACACTGAAGCTTTCTTT,CSSGQGNTEAFF
TRBV19,.,.,TRBJ1-6,TGTGCAGCAGCCGAGATAGGAAATAATTCACCCCTCCACTTT,CAAAEIGNNSPLHF
TRBV5-1,.,.,TRBJ1-3,TGCGCCAGCAGCTTGCGGGGAGGGTCTGGAAACACCATATATTTT,CASSLRGGSGNTIYF
TRBV6-1,.,.,TRBJ1-3,TGTGCCAGCAGTGAAGCGAGGCAGGCTGGAAACACCATATATTTT,CASSEARQAGNTIYF
TRBV18,.,TRBD2,TRBJ2-7,TGTGCCAGCTCACCAGCACAAAAGGGACTAGCGGGAGGGGGCGAGCAGTACTTC,CASSPAQKGLAGGGEQYF
TRBV11-1,.,.,TRBJ2-5,TGTGCCAGCAGCCCGACTAGAGAGACCCAGTACTTC,CASSPTRETQYF
TRBV6-5,once,.,TRBJ2-1,TGTGCCAGCCCAAAGCCCCAGGGAGGCGAGCAGTTCTTC,CASPKPQGGEQFF
TRBV11-3,.,.,TRBJ2-7,TGTGCCAGCAGCTTAGCGGGCGCCTACGAGCAGTACTTC,CASSLAGAYEQYF
TRBV2,.,TRBD2,TRBJ2-1,TGTGCCAGCAGAGGGACTAGCGGACCCTACAATGAGCAGTTCTTC,CASRGTSGPYNEQFF
TRBV12-3/TRBV12-4,.,.,TRBJ1-2,TGTGCCAGCAGTTTAGGTACGGGCGCGGGCTACACCTTC,CASSLGTGAGYTF
TRBV11-1,.,TRBD2,TRBJ2-3,TGTGCCAGCAGTCCGGGAGGGACCTCGGTAGATACGCAGTATTTT,CASSPGGTSVDTQYF
TRBV6-2/TRBV6-3,.,.,TRBJ2-1,TGTGCCAGCAGCCATAGCTCTGAGCAGTTCTTC,CASSHSSEQFF
TRBV5-5,.,.,TRBJ1-1,TGTGCCAGCAGCTTGTATGGGGGTACTGAAGCTTTCTTT,CASSLYGGTEAFF
TRBV11-2,.,TRBD1,TRBJ2-7,TGTGCCAGCAGCTCAGAAGGCCCAGGGGGCTCCTACGAGCAGTACTTC,CASSSEGPGGSYEQYF
TRBV1,.,.,TRBJ1-1,TGCACCAGCAGCCAAGAGGGTGTCAGGATGAACACTGAAGCTTTCTTT,CTSSQEGVRMNTEAFF
TRBV7-9,many,.,TRBJ2-6,TGTGCCAGCAGCTCGCCGAAAGGGCCCGTCTCTGGGGCCAACGTCCTGACTTTC,CASSSPKGPVSGANVLTF
TRBV28,.,.,TRBJ2-7,TGTGCCAGCAGCCCGACCGGGAGCCGAAACTACGAGCAGTACTTC,CASSPTGSRNYEQYF
TRBV28,.,.,TRBJ1-2,TGTGCCAGCAGTTTAATCGGGTTCAGAGAAGCTAACTATGGCTACACCTTC,CASSLIGFREANYGYTF
TRBV6-5,once,.,TRBJ2-7,TGTGCCAGCAGTACCAGTCCCTACGAGCAGTACTTC,CASSTSPYEQYF
TRBV6-4,.,.,TRBJ1-4,TGTGCCAGCAGTCAGGGGATGGGCGAAAAACTGTTTTTT,CASSQGMGEKLFF
TRBV28,.,.,TRBJ1-5,TGTGCCAGCAGCCCCCAGGGCGGGGCCAACTCCTACAGGCCCCAGCATTTT,CASSPQGGANSYRPQHF
TRBV19,.,.,TRBJ1-3,TGTGCCAGTAGCCTCATCGGGGGGAGAGGAAACACCATATATTTT,CASSLIGGRGNTIYF
TRBV19,.,.,TRBJ1-4,TGTGCCAGTAGTATATCCCACAGGGTACCCATCGGAACTAATGAAAAACTGTTTTTT,CASSISHRVPIGTNEKLFF